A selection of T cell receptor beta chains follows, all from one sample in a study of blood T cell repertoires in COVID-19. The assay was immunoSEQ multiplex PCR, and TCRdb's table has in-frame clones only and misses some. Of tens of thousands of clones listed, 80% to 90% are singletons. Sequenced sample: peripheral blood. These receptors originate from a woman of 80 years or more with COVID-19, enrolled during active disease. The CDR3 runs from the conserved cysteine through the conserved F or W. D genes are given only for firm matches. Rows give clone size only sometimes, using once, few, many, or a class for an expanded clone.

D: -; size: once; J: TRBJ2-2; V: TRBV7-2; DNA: TGTGCCAGCAGTTTCAGAGGGTCTAGCACCGGGGAGCTGTTTTTT; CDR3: CASSFRGSSTGELFF
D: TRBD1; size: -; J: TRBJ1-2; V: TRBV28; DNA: TGTGCCAGCAGTCTCGTCGGAACCCCAGGGGGTGGCTACACCTTC; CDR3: CASSLVGTPGGGYTF
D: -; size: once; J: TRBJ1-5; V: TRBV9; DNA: TGTGCCAGCAGCGTAGGCTCGCTGGGAGGTCAGCCCCAGCATTTT; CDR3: CASSVGSLGGQPQHF
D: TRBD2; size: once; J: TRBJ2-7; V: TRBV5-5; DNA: TGTGCCAGCAGCCGCCCAGGTAGCGGGCCCTACGAGCAGTACTTC; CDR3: CASSRPGSGPYEQYF
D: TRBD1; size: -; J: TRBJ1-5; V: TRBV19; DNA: TGTGCCACCCGGGACAGGGGGTTTAGCAATCAGCCCCAGCATTTT; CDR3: CATRDRGFSNQPQHF
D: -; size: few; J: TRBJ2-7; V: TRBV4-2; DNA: TGTGCCAGCAGCTCCCCCGGGAGAGGAAAGGAGCAGTACTTC; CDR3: CASSSPGRGKEQYF
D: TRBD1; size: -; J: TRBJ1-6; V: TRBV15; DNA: TGTGCCACCAGCAGGGTGGACAGGGGGTTCCATAATTCACCCCTCCACTTT; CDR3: CATSRVDRGFHNSPLHF
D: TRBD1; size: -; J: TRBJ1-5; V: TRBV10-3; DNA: TGTGCCATCAGCTTAGGACAGGGGGCGAGTCAGCCCCAGCATTTT; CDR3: CAISLGQGASQPQHF
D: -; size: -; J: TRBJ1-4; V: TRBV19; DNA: TGTGCCAGTACTATCGGAGGTCGGCGGGGTGCAACTAATGAAAAACTGTTTTTT; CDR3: CASTIGGRRGATNEKLFF
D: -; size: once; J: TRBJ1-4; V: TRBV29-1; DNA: TGCAGCGTCGGGGGGTCTCCTAATGAAAAACTGTTTTTT; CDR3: CSVGGSPNEKLFF
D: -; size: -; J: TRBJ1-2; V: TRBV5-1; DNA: TGCGCCAGCACCCCCCACAGGGCGAACTATGGCTACACCTTC; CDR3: CASTPHRANYGYTF
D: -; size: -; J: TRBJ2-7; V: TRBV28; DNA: TGTGCCAGTCAGACATGGGGAGGAAACTACGAGCAGTACTTC; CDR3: CASQTWGGNYEQYF
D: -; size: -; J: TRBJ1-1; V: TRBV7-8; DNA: TGTGCCAGCAGCGCAGAACGGGGGGCTGAAGCTTTCTTT; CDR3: CASSAERGAEAFF
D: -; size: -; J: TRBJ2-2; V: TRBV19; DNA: TGTGCCAGTAGCAACCGGCGGACCAGGGTGAGAACCGGGGAGCTGTTTTTT; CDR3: CASSNRRTRVRTGELFF
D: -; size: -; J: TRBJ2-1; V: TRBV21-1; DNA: TGTGCCAGCAGCAATGATCGGGACAGGGGATACAATGAGCAGTTCTTC; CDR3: CASSNDRDRGYNEQFF
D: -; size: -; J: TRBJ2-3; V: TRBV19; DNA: TGTGCCAGTAGCCCCCGGGTGTTCAGCACAGATACGCAGTATTTT; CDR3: CASSPRVFSTDTQYF
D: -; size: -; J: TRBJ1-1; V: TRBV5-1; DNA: TGCGCCAGCAGCTCCTTCGACATATATGGCACTGAAGCTTTCTTT; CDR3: CASSSFDIYGTEAFF
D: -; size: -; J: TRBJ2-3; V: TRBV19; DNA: TGTGCCAGTAGCGGGCAGCGGGGCACAGATACGCAGTATTTT; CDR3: CASSGQRGTDTQYF
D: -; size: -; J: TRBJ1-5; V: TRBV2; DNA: TGTGCCAGCAGTCTAGGGCAGGGCCTTCAGCCCCAGCATTTT; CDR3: CASSLGQGLQPQHF
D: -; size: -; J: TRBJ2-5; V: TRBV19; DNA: TGTGCCAGTAGTATCCAGGGAGAGACCCAGTACTTC; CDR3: CASSIQGETQYF